This TCR beta chain came from a study of blood T cell repertoires in COVID-19. Sequencing was performed with immunoSEQ multiplex PCR; in TCRdb, only in-frame clones are kept and a portion is missing. The data show 300,000 to 400,000 clones, roughly nine tenths seen once. Per the germline V gene, CDR1 is DFQATT and CDR2 is SNEGSKA (reference sequence). Trimming cost V 2 bases and J 6 bases, with 7 bases left between them. CDR3 length equals 11 residues. For this clone: The same CDR3 arises from other DNA sequences in this sample as well.

V and J are TRBV20-1 and TRBJ1-2; D may be TRBD1 (5 bases). This sequence originates from a man in his sixties who had recovered from COVID-19. The sample was PBMCs or T cells enriched from blood (not recorded which). DNA of the CDR3: TGCAGTGCTAGAACAGGCGATGGCTACACCTTC. Protein product: CSARTGDGYTF.